The 21 T cell receptor beta chains below come from one sample, sequenced in a study of Ad26.COV2.S vaccination and SARS-CoV-2 variants. Treatment noted: around 19 received Ad26.COV2.S at low or high dose, single or two shots; roughly five received placebo; per-sample allocation not given. Collection of the samples took place on day 63 after the first injection of vaccine or placebo. Sequenced by immunoSEQ multiplex PCR; TCRdb stores in-frame clones only, minus some. The sample gives a few hundred thousand clones, 83% of which show up once; nearly 7.5% is in the top ten. Sequenced material: peripheral blood, taken in a trial of Ad26.COV2.S vaccine versus placebo. These receptors were obtained from a person between 18 and 65 years old who received the Ad26.COV2.S COVID-19 vaccine or a placebo.

The rearrangement uses TRBV2 and TRBJ1-5; a weak D match, TRBD1 (5 bases). The CDR3 runs 16 residues. CDR1 SNHLY and CDR2 FYNNEI come from the germline V gene. The V and J ends lost 0 bases and 4 bases respectively, with 13 bases between them. CDR3 loop: CASSEARGGGNQPQHF. In nucleotides, the CDR3 is TGTGCCAGCAGTGAAGCGCGGGGGGGAGGAAATCAGCCCCAGCATTTT.

CDR3 region: CASSVIAGGELFF. CDR3 DNA: TGCGCCAGCAGTGTAATAGCGGGAGGGGAGCTGTTTTTT. The chain employs TRBV10-1 and TRBJ2-2, with TRBD2 matching over 8 bases. Unmatched junction bases numbered 3, after V lost 4 bases and J lost 8 bases. CDR1 is WNHNN, CDR2 SYGVQD, per germline (reference sequence). CDR3 length: 13 residues.

This clone was seen a single time. V gene TRBV2 combines with J gene TRBJ1-2; D may be TRBD1 (5 bases). Deletions cut 5 bases from V and 3 bases from J, with 13 bases between. The CDR3 is 14 amino acids. Germline V gene data show CDR1 as SNHLY and CDR2 as FYNNEI. For the CDR3, the DNA is TGTGCCAGCAGTATGCGGGGGAGTGACTATGGCTACACCTTC. This codes for CASSMRGSDYGYTF.

This rearrangement joins TRBV12-3 or TRBV12-4 to TRBJ1-2; D may be TRBD1 (5 bases). This CDR3 comprises 13 residues. Trimming removed 6 bases from V and 7 bases from J, with 15 bases in between. CDR3 sequence reads: CASSPGGGGGYTF. The CDR3, as DNA: TGTGCCAGCAGCCCTGGGGGGGGAGGTGGCTACACCTTC.

This chain links TRBV6-2 or TRBV6-3 with TRBJ2-1, with D possibly matching TRBD2 (6 bases). Trimming shortened V by 2 bases and J by 2 bases, and 10 bases separated the two germline ends. This CDR3 comprises 15 residues. Germline CDR1 is MNHEY and CDR2 is SVGEGT. CDR3 loop: CASSYTGLPYNEQFF. The CDR3 DNA sequence: TGTGCCAGCAGTTACACGGGACTCCCCTACAATGAGCAGTTCTTC.

This sequence joins TRBV4-2 and TRBJ1-4; D possibly corresponds to TRBD1 (6 bases). Germline V gives CDR1 LGHNA, CDR2 YNFKEQ. The CDR3 contains 15 residues. Deletions cut 3 bases from V and 4 bases from J, with 12 bases between. This CDR3 is CASSHAGQHNEKLFF. The CDR3 bases are TGTGCCAGCAGCCACGCCGGACAGCATAATGAAAAACTGTTTTTT.

This chain links TRBV7-2 with TRBJ2-1; unclear D gene. Trimming pared 0 bases from V and 6 bases from J, leaving 9 bases between. CDR3 length: 14 residues. CDR1 and CDR2 from the germline V gene are SGHTA and FQGNSA. CDR3 DNA: TGTGCCAGCAGCTTAGCGACCGGGCGCAATGAGCAGTTCTTC. Protein product: CASSLATGRNEQFF.

V is TRBV6-5 and J is TRBJ2-3, with unresolved D. The V and J ends lost 7 bases and 0 bases respectively, with 14 bases between them. The germline V gene has CDR1 MNHEY and CDR2 SVGAGI. The CDR3 loop spans 15 amino acids. In DNA form, the CDR3 reads TGTGCCAGCACCCAAGTCCACCCTAGCACAGATACGCAGTATTTT. Amino acids: CASTQVHPSTDTQYF.

The chain has TRBV24-1 and TRBJ1-2; D is undetermined. V was shortened by 5 bases and J by 8 bases, with 8 bases between the two germline ends. CDR1 and CDR2 from the germline V gene are KGHDR and SFDVKD. This CDR3 comprises 11 residues. DNA of the CDR3: TGTGCCACCAGTGGAATCGAGGGCTACACCTTC. It translates to CATSGIEGYTF.

The chain carries TRBV7-8 and TRBJ1-3, with D perhaps TRBD1 (5 bases). Trimming shortened V by 4 bases and J by 4 bases, and 11 bases separated the two germline ends. Germline lookup yields CDR1 SGHVS and CDR2 FQNEAQ. The CDR3 totals 14 residues. CDR3 loop: CASSSVRAGNTIYF. The CDR3 DNA reads TGTGCCAGCAGCTCCGTCAGGGCCGGAAACACCATATATTTT.

V is TRBV11-2 and J is TRBJ2-3, with 8 bases aligning to TRBD2. Germline V gives CDR1 SGHAT, CDR2 FQNNGV. The junction had 1 base not matched to a gene; V was cut back by 2 bases and J by 0 bases. This CDR3 comprises 15 residues. The CDR3 nucleotides are TGTGCCAGCAGCTTACGGGGGGGTAGCACAGATACGCAGTATTTT. The encoded protein is CASSLRGGSTDTQYF.

The rearrangement joins TRBV7-8 to TRBJ1-2; 7 nucleotides line up with TRBD1. The CDR3 contains 13 residues. Germline trimming cut 1 base from V and 14 bases from J; bases unmatched to any gene: 10. The V gene's germline CDR1 is SGHVS and CDR2 FQNEAQ. Written as DNA, the CDR3 is TGTGCCAGCAGCTTAGAAGCAGGGACAGTAGGGACCTTC. It translates to CASSLEAGTVGTF.

The rearrangement links TRBV4-2 to TRBJ1-3, with unresolved D. CDR1 and CDR2 (germline): LGHNA, YNFKEQ. Trimming shortened V by 5 bases and J by 1 base, and 12 bases separated the two germline ends. The CDR3 runs 15 residues. The DNA of the CDR3 is TGTGCCAGCAGCGCCCCCGGGCTTTCTGGAAACACCATATATTTT. Amino acid sequence: CASSAPGLSGNTIYF.

The chain couples TRBV7-6 to TRBJ1-1; the match to TRBD1 covers 8 bases. Germline CDR1 is SGHVS and CDR2 is FNYEAQ. The trim removed 3 bases at V and 1 base at J, leaving 4 bases unmatched. This CDR3 region has 15 residues. CDR3 loop: CASSLQGATNTEAFF. CDR3 DNA: TGTGCCAGCAGCTTGCAGGGGGCTACGAACACTGAAGCTTTCTTT.

This rearrangement joins TRBV4-1 to TRBJ1-3, with D hard to call. This CDR3 contains 18 residues. Germline CDR1 is MGHRA and CDR2 is YSYEKL. Trimming took off 1 base at V and 0 bases at J, with 16 bases between the two ends. The CDR3: CASSQAPLTARSGNTIYF. CDR3 coding DNA: TGCGCCAGCAGCCAAGCCCCATTGACGGCCCGCTCTGGAAACACCATATATTTT.

The chain is built from TRBV9 and TRBJ2-7; TRBD1 matches 10 bases. The trim removed 4 bases at V and 3 bases at J, leaving 4 bases unmatched. This CDR3 contains 14 residues. CDR1 is SGDLS and CDR2 is YYNGEE in the germline V gene. CDR3 DNA sequence: TGTGCCAGCAGCCCCGGGACAGGGGTCTACGAGCAGTACTTC. Translation: CASSPGTGVYEQYF.

This clone was found a few times. J is TRBJ1-4 and V is TRBV27; a possible D gene is TRBD1 (6 bases). Germline V CDR1 and CDR2: MNHEY, SMNVEV (reference sequence). The CDR3 extends over 15 amino acids. Trimming took off 6 bases at V and 8 bases at J, with 19 bases between the two ends. The CDR3 protein is CASRSPQGTKEKLFF. As DNA, the CDR3 is TGTGCCAGCAGGTCACCACAGGGCACCAAGGAAAAACTGTTTTTT.

The chain employs TRBV5-1 and TRBJ2-1, with 11 bases that match TRBD2. Germline lookup yields CDR1 SGHRS and CDR2 YFSETQ. CDR3 size: 14 residues. The V gene end was trimmed by 5 bases and the J gene end by 8 bases; junction bases not matched to a gene: 6. DNA for the CDR3: TGCGCCAGCAGACTGACTAGCGGGAACGATGAGCAGTTCTTC. This encodes CASRLTSGNDEQFF.

The genes are TRBV19 and TRBJ1-2, with D perhaps matching TRBD1 (5 bases). There are 14 residues in the CDR3. Germline V gene sequence: CDR1 LNHDA, CDR2 SQIVND (reference sequence). V shed 5 bases and J shed 4 bases, with 14 bases lying between them. The CDR3 is CASSVGRLLYGYTF. The CDR3 nucleotides are TGTGCCAGTAGTGTGGGACGGCTCCTCTATGGCTACACCTTC.

J is TRBJ1-2 and V is TRBV12-3 or TRBV12-4; D unresolved. This CDR3 comprises 12 residues. Trimming shortened V by 5 bases and J by 6 bases, and 10 bases separated the two germline ends. For the CDR3, the DNA is TGTGCCAGCAGTACCTCGGAGGATGGCTACACCTTC. This codes for CASSTSEDGYTF.

The chain has TRBV7-6 and TRBJ1-2; 7 bases align to TRBD1. The ends lost 1 base at V and 4 bases at J; junction bases unmatched: 3. Germline V lookup: CDR1 SGHVS, CDR2 FNYEAQ. The CDR3 contains 14 residues. The CDR3 bases are TGTGCCAGCAGCTTAGGACAGGGCGGCTATGGCTACACCTTC. It yields the protein CASSLGQGGYGYTF. Using reference TRBV7-6 and TRBJ1-2 for the parts outside the CDR3, the full variable domain is GAGVSQSPRYKVTKRGQDVALRCDPISGHVSLYWYRQALGQGPEFLTYFNYEAQQDKSGLPNDRFSAERPEGSISTLTIQRTEQRDSAMYRCASSLGQGGYGYTFGSGTRLTVV.